This TCR beta chain came from a study of cytotoxic CD8 clonotypes in ibrutinib-treated CLL. Study at large: Response sampling came at median 12 months of treatment, ranging roughly 6 to 36 months.

About this clone itself: Its antigen remains unknown.

The sequencing depth, 1 in 200,000 to 1 in 1 million T cells, was the target. TCRdb's table, derived via immunoSEQ multiplex PCR, lists solely in-frame clones and lacks some. The table has around 53,000 clones, nearly 55% seen once. Study-wide results and caveats: Treatment saw public clonotypes, which were uncommon, either contract or stay stable.

CDR1 is SGHNT, CDR2 YENEEA, per germline. The V gene end was trimmed by 5 bases and the J gene end by 1 base; junction bases not matched to a gene: 3. CDR3 length equals 17 residues. The input for sequencing was PBMCs, taken at disease progression, from a patient treated with ibrutinib. The chain carries TRBV11-3 and TRBJ2-1; 15 bases are shared with TRBD2. The source is a human donor with chronic lymphocytic leukemia. CDR3 nucleotide sequence: TGTGCCAGCAGCACCGGGACTAGCGGGAGGTCCTACAATGAGCAGTTCTTC. This translates into CASSTGTSGRSYNEQFF.